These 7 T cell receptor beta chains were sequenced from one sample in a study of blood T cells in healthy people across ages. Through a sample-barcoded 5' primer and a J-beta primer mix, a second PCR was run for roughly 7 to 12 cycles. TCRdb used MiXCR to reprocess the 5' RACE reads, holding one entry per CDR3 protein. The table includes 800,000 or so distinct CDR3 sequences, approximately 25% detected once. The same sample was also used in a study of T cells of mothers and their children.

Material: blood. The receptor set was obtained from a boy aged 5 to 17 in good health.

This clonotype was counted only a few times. The CDR3 nucleotides read TGTGCCAGCAGTTCGGGACTAGCGGGAGTAATTGAGCAGTTCTTC. Protein sequence: CASSSGLAGVIEQFF. The V call is TRBV27, the J call TRBJ2-1; 14 nucleotides line up with TRBD2. Trimming removed 4 bases from V and 9 bases from J; junction bases left unmatched: 5. From germline, CDR1 is MNHEY and CDR2 SMNVEV (reference sequence). The CDR3 has 15 residues.

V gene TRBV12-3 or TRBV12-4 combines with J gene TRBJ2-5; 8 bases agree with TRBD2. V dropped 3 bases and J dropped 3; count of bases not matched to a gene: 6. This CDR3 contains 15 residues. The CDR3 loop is CASSLSSGGKETQYF. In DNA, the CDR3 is TGTGCCAGCAGTTTGTCCTCGGGGGGGAAAGAGACCCAGTACTTC.

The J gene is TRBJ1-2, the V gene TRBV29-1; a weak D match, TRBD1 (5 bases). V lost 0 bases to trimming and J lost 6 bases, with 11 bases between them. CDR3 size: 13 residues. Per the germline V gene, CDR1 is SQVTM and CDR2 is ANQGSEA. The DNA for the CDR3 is TGCAGCGTTGAAGATCTGGAGGGACATGGCTACACCTTC. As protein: CSVEDLEGHGYTF.

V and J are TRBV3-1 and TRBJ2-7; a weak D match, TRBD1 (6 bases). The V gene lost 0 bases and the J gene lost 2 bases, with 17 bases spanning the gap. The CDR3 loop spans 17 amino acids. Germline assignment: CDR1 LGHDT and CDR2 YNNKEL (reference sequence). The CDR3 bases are TGTGCCAGCAGCCAAGAATCCAAAGCCGGGACAACCTACGAGCAGTACTTC. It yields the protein CASSQESKAGTTYEQYF.

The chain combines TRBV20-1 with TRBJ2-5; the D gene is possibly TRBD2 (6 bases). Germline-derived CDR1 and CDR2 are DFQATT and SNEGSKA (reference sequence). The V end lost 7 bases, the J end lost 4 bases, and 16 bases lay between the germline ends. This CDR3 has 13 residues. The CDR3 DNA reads TGCAGTGTCACCCGGGGGAGGCGAGAGACCCAGTACTTC. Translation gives CSVTRGRRETQYF.

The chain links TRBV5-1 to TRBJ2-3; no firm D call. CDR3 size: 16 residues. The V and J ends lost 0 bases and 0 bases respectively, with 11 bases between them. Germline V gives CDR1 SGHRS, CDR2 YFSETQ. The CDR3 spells CASSLEPATSTDTQYF. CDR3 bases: TGCGCCAGCAGCTTGGAACCTGCAACTAGCACAGATACGCAGTATTTT. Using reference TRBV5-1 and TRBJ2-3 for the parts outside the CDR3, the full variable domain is KAGVTQTPRYLIKTRGQQVTLSCSPISGHRSVSWYQQTPGQGLQFLFEYFSETQRNKGNFPGRFSGRQFSNSRSEMNVSTLELGDSALYLCASSLEPATSTDTQYFGPGTRLTVL.

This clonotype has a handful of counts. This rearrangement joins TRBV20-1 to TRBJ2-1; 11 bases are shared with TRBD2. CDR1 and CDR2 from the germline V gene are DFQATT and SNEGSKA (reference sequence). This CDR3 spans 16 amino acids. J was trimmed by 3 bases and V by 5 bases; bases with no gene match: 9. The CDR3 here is CSAGRGGTSGYNEQFF. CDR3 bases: TGCAGTGCTGGAAGAGGTGGGACTAGCGGCTACAATGAGCAGTTCTTC.